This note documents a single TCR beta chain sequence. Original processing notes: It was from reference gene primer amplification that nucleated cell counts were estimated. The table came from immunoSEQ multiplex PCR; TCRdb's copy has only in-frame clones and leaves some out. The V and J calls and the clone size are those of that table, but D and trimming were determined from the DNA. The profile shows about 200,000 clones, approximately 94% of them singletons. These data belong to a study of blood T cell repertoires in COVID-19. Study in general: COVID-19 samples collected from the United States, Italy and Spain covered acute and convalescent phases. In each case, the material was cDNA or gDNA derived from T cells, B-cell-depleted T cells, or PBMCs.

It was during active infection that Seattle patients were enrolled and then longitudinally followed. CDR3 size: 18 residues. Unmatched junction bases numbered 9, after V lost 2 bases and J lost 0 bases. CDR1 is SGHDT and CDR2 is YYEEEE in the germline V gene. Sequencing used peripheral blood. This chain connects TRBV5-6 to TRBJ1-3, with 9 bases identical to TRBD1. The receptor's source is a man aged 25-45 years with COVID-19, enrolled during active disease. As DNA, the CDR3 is TGTGCCAGCAGCTTATGGACAGGGGCGATCTACTCTGGAAACACCATATATTTT. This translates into CASSLWTGAIYSGNTIYF.